This TCR beta chain came from a study of beta chain features in type 1 diabetes. Whole-study results and caveats: All four CD4+ subsets from Type 1 diabetes patients carried moderately but significantly shorter TCRB CDR3s.

As for this clone: The antigen remains unidentified.

Investigators reverse transcribed all isolated RNA, so they sequenced expressed TCRB transcripts. This table comes from immunoSEQ multiplex PCR, and its TCRdb copy is limited to in-frame clones, with some not included. The sample shows roughly 260,000 clones, about 20% of them seen only once. The material sequenced was naive CD4+ T cells from blood. The TCR was taken from a woman in her 40s with type 1 diabetes.

The CDR3 region is CASSVTGVSTGELFF. The CDR3 DNA reads as TGTGCCAGCAGCGTGACAGGGGTTAGCACCGGGGAGCTGTTTTTT. This chain connects TRBV5-4 to TRBJ2-2; TRBD1 matches at 8 bases. The CDR3 runs to 15 residues. With V trimmed by 4 bases and J by 4 bases, 6 bases remained unmatched. The germline gives CDR1 SGHNT, CDR2 YYREEE (reference sequence).